This TCR beta chain was found in a study of T cells after yellow fever vaccination. Looking at the study overall: Libraries from low-cell-number fractions were prepared with the SMART-Seq v4 Ultra Low Input RNA kit. Overall study findings and caveats: Most clones from primary vaccination were detected again post-booster (96% CD4, 88% CD8).

The CDR3 runs 16 residues. Trimming took off 5 bases at V and 2 bases at J, with 18 bases between the two ends. From germline, CDR1 is SGHKS and CDR2 YYEKEE (reference sequence). This clonotype has just a few counts. Its specificity is unknown. TCRdb ran MiXCR on the 5' RACE reads and lists one entry per CDR3 protein. Here the sample spans 300,000 to 350,000 distinct CDR3 sequences, about 8.3% being singletons. The receptor comes from a man between 18 and 29 years old who received the YFV17D yellow fever vaccine. The chain joins TRBV5-5 to TRBJ2-3; D might be TRBD1 (8 bases). Sequenced material: PBMCs, taken roughly 47 days after the first yellow fever vaccination. DNA for the CDR3: TGTGCCAGCAGGGCACAGGGGGGGATTGTCACAGATACGCAGTATTTT. It codes for CASRAQGGIVTDTQYF.